The present TCR beta chain was sequenced within a study of CD8+CD57+ T cells in acquired aplastic anemia. General study results and limits: Levels of CD8+ Simpson's diversity were not significantly distinct in patients versus controls.

This clonotype was picked up many times. Its target is unknown. Genomic DNA templated the TCR beta VDJ and CDR3 profiling. Each CDR3 protein is one row after TCRdb ran MiXCR on the reads. The sample consists of around 170,000 distinct CDR3 sequences, around half of them appearing once. Patients who underwent sequencing had shown CD8+CD57+ cell expansion by flow cytometry. The CDR3 covers 17 residues. The germline V gene has CDR1 SGHRS and CDR2 YFSETQ. V lost 0 bases and J lost 5, with 21 bases in between. Sequencing was carried out using sorted CD4+, CD8+, or CD8+CD57+ T cells (not recorded which) from PBMCs. This TCR came from a human donor with aplastic anemia. This chain connects TRBV5-1 to TRBJ2-7; a possible D gene is TRBD1 (5 bases). CDR3 in DNA: TGCGCCAGCAGCTTGGCCAAGGTAGTCAGGGTAGGAGACGAGCAGTACGTC. This sequence encodes CASSLAKVVRVGDEQYV.